The text below deals with one T cell receptor beta chain. These data belong to a study of T-cell reconstitution after alpha-beta-depleted transplantation in children. Preparation of the TCRbeta library used unique molecular identifiers. TCRdb ran MiXCR on the PCR reads and lists one entry per CDR3 protein. The sample includes approximately 270,000 distinct CDR3 sequences, nearly 10% seen only once; the top ten take 10%. The sequenced sample was PBMCs from the stem cell graft donor, obtained from the stem cell graft. The receptor was isolated from a human donor who donated a stem cell graft to a child with SCID.

This CDR3 reads CASSLQGVGTGELFF. CDR3 DNA: TGTGCCAGCAGTTTGCAGGGAGTTGGCACCGGGGAGCTGTTTTTT. The chain has TRBV12-3 or TRBV12-4 and TRBJ2-2; D assignment may be TRBD1 or TRBD2 (5 bases each). The CDR3 sequence is 15 residues long. V gave up 3 bases and J gave up 4 bases, with 12 bases separating them.